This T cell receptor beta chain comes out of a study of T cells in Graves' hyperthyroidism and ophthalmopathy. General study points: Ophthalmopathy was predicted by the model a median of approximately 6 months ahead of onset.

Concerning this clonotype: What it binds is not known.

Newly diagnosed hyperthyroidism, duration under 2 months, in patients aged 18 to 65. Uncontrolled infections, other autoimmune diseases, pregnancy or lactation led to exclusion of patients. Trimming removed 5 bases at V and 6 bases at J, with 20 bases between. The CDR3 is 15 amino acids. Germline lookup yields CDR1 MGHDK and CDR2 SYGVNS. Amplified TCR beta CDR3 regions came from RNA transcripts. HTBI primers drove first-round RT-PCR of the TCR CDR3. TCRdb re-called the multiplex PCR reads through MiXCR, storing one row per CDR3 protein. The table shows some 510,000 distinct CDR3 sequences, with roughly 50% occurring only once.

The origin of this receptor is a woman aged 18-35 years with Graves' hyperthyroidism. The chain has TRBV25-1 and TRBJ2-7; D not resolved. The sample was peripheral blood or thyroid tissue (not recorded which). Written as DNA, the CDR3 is TGTGCCAGCAGTTTACGTAGTCCGGGCCTCGGCGAGCAGTACTTC. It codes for CASSLRSPGLGEQYF.